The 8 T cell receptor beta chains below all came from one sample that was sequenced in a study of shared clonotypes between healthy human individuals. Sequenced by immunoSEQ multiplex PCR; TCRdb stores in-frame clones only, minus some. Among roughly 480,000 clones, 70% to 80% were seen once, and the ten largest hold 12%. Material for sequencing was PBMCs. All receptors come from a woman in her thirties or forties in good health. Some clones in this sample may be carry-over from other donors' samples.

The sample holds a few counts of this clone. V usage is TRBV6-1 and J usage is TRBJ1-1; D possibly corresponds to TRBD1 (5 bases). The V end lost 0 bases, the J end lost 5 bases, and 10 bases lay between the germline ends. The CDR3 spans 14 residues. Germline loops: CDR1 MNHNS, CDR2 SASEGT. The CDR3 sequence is CASSEAGRVTEAFF. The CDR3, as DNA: TGTGCCAGCAGTGAAGCAGGCAGGGTGACTGAAGCTTTCTTT.

The CDR3 here is CASSIITGNTEAFF. The CDR3 nucleotides read TGTGCCAGTAGTATTATTACGGGGAACACTGAAGCTTTCTTT. The rearrangement uses TRBV19 and TRBJ1-1; unclear D gene. V was shortened by 3 bases and J by 1 base, with 9 bases between the two germline ends. Per germline, CDR1 LNHDA and CDR2 SQIVND (reference sequence). The CDR3 covers 14 residues.

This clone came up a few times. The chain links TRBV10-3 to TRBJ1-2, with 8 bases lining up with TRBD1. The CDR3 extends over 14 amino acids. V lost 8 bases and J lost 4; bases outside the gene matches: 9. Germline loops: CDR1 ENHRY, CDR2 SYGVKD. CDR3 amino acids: CAIQQGAGSYGYTF. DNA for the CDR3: TGTGCCATCCAGCAGGGGGCAGGCAGCTATGGCTACACCTTC.

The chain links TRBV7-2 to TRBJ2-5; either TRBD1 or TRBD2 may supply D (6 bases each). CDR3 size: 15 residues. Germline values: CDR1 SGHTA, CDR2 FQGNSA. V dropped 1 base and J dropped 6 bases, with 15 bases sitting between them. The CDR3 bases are TGTGCCAGCAGCTTAGGTATGGGGGGCCGTCAGACCCAGTACTTC. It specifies CASSLGMGGRQTQYF.

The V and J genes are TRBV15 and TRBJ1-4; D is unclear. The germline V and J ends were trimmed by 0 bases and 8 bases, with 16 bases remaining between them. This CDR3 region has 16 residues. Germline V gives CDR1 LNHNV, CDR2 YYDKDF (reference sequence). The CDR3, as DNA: TGTGCCACCAGCAGAGAAGCCCGGCGGGGTGAAGAAAAACTGTTTTTT. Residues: CATSREARRGEEKLFF.

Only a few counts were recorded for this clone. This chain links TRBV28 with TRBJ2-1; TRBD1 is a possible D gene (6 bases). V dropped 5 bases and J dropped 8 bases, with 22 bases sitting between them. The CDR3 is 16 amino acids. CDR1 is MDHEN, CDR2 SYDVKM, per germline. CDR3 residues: CASSPQARDKGDEQFF. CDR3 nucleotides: TGTGCCAGCAGTCCCCAGGCCCGGGACAAAGGCGATGAGCAGTTCTTC.

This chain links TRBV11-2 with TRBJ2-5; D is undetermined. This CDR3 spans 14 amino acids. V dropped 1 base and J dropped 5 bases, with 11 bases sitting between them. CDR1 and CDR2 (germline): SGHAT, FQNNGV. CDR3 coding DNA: TGTGCCAGCAGCTTAGCCCGGTTGCGGGAGACCCAGTACTTC. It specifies CASSLARLRETQYF.

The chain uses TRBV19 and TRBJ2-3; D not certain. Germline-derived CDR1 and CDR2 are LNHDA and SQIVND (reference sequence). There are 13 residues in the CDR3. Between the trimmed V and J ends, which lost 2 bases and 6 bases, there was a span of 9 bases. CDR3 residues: CASSISSRDTQYF. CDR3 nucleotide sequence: TGTGCCAGTAGTATAAGCTCGCGGGATACGCAGTATTTT.